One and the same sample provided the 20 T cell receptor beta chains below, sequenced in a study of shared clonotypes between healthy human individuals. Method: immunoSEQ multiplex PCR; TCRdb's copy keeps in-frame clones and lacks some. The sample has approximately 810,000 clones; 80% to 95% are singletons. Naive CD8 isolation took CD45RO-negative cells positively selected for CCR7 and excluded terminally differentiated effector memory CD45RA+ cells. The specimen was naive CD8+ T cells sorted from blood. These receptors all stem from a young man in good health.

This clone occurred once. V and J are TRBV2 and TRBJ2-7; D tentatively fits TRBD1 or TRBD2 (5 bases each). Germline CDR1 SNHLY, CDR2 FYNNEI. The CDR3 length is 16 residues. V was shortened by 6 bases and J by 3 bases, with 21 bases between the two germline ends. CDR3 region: CASSVSPGTSRYEQYF. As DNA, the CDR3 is TGTGCCAGCAGCGTCTCGCCCGGGACCTCCCGCTACGAGCAGTACTTC.

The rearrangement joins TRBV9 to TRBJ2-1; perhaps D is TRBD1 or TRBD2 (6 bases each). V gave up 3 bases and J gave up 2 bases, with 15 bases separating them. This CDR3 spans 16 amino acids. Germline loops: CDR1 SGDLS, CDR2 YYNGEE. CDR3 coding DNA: TGTGCCAGCAGCGGGGACACTAGCTTTGCCTACAATGAGCAGTTCTTC. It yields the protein CASSGDTSFAYNEQFF.

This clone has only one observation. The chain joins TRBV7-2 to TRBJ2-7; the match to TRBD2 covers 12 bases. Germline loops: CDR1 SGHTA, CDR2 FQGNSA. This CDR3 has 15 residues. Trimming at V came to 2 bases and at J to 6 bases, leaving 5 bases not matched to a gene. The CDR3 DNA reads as TGTGCCAGCAGCTTAACCGGACTAGCGGGACTCGAGCAGTACTTC. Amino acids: CASSLTGLAGLEQYF.

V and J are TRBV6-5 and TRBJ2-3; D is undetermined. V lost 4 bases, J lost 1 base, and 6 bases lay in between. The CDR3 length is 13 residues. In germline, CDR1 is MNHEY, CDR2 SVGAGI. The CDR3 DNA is TGTGCCAGCAGTTCCTACGGCACAGATACGCAGTATTTT. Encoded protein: CASSSYGTDTQYF.

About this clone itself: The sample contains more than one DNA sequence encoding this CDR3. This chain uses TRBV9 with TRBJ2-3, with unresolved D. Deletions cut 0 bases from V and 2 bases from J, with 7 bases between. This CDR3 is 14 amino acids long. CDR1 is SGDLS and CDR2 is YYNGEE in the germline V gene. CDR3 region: CASSVGGYTDTQYF. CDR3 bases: TGTGCCAGCAGCGTAGGGGGTTACACAGATACGCAGTATTTT.

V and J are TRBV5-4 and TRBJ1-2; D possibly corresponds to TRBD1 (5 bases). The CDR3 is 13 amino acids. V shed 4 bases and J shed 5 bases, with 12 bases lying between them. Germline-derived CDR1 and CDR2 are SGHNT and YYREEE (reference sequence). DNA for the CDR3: TGTGCCAGCAGCCCGGAGGGGCCTTATGGCTACACCTTC. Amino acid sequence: CASSPEGPYGYTF.

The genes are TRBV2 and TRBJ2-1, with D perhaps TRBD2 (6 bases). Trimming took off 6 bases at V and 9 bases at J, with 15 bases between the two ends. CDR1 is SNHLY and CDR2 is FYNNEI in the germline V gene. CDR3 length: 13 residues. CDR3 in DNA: TGTGCCAGCAGCGCCCCGGACGGGGGTGAGCAGTTCTTC. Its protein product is CASSAPDGGEQFF.

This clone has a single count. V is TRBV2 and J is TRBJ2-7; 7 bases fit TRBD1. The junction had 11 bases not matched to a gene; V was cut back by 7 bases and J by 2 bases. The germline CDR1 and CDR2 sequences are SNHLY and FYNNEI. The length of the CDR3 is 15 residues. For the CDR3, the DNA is TGTGCCAGCAACCCCCAAGGGGGCAGCCCCTACGAGCAGTACTTC. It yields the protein CASNPQGGSPYEQYF.

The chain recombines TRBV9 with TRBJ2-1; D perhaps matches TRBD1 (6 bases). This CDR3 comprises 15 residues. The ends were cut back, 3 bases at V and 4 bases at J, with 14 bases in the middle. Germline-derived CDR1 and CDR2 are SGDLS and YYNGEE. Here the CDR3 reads CASSGQFRGYNEQFF. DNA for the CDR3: TGTGCCAGCAGCGGTCAATTCAGGGGTTACAATGAGCAGTTCTTC.

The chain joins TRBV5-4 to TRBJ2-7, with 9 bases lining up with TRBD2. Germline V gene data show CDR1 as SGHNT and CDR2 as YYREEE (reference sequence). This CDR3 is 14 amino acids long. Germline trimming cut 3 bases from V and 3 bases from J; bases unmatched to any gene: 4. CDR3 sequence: CASSSAGGSYEQYF. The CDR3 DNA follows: TGTGCCAGCAGCTCAGCGGGGGGAAGCTACGAGCAGTACTTC.

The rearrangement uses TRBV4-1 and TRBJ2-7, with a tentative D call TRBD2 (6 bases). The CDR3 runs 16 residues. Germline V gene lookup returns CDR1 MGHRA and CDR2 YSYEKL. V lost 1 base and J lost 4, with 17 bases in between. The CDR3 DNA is TGCGCCAGCAGCCAAGTCTTTAGGTCTAGCGTATACGAGCAGTACTTC. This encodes CASSQVFRSSVYEQYF.

The CDR3 region has the DNA TGTGCCAGCAGCTTCCAATCCCCGAACTATGGCTACACCTTC. As protein: CASSFQSPNYGYTF. The V and J genes are TRBV7-9 and TRBJ1-2; D unclear. With 3 bases removed from V and 2 bases from J, the gap between germline ends came to 10 bases. The CDR3 sequence is 14 residues long. Germline V gives CDR1 SEHNR, CDR2 FQNEAQ (reference sequence).

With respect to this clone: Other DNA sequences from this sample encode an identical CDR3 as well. The CDR3 bases are TGTGCCAGCAGTCCCGACAGGGACGAGCAGTACTTC. Amino acids: CASSPDRDEQYF. The rearrangement joins TRBV7-9 to TRBJ2-7; TRBD1 agrees at 7 bases. V lost 6 bases, J lost 5 bases, and 4 bases stayed unmatched. The CDR3 consists of 12 residues. CDR1 and CDR2 from the germline V gene are SEHNR and FQNEAQ (reference sequence).

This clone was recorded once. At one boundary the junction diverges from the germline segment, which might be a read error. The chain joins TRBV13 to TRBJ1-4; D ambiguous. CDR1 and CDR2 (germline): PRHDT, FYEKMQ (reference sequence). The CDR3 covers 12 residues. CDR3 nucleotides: TGTGCCAGCAGCGTTCTTAATGAAAACCCTATTTTT. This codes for CASSVLNENPIF.

The CDR3 DNA is TGTGCCAGCAGCTCGCGGACTAGCGGGATCCTCGAGCAGTACTTC. Translated: CASSSRTSGILEQYF. The chain combines TRBV11-2 with TRBJ2-7, with 12 positions matching TRBD2. CDR3 length equals 15 residues. Germline V CDR1 and CDR2: SGHAT, FQNNGV. The junction had 7 bases not matched to a gene; V was cut back by 4 bases and J by 6 bases.

CDR3 residues: CASSLPLRGGTEAFF. The CDR3 DNA reads as TGCGCCAGCAGCTTGCCACTCAGGGGCGGCACTGAAGCTTTCTTT. V is TRBV5-1 and J is TRBJ1-1; D might be TRBD1 (6 bases). This CDR3 comprises 15 residues. Germline CDR1 is SGHRS and CDR2 is YFSETQ. V lost 1 base and J lost 4, with 14 bases in between.

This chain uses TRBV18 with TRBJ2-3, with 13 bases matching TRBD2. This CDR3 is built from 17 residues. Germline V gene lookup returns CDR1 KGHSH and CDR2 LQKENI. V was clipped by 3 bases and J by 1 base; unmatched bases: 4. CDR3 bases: TGTGCCAGCTCACCTGGGACTAGCGGGGAGGGCACAGATACGCAGTATTTT. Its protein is CASSPGTSGEGTDTQYF.

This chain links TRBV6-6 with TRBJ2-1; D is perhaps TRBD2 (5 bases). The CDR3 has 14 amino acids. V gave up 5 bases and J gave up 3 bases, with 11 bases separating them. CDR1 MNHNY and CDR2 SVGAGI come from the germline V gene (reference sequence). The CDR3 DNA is TGTGCCAGCAGTGCCTACGGAGGCTACAATGAGCAGTTCTTC. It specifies CASSAYGGYNEQFF.

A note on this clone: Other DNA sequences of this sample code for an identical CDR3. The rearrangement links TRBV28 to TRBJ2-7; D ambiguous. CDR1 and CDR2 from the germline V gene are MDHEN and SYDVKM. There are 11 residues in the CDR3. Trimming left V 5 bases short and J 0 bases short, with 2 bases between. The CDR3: CASSTSYEQYF. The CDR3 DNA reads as TGTGCCAGCAGTACCTCCTACGAGCAGTACTTC.

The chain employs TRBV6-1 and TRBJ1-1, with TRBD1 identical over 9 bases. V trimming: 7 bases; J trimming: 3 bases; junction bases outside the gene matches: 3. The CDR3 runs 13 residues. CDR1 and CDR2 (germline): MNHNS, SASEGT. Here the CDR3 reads CASTWDRDTEAFF. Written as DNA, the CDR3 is TGTGCCAGCACCTGGGACAGGGACACTGAAGCTTTCTTT.